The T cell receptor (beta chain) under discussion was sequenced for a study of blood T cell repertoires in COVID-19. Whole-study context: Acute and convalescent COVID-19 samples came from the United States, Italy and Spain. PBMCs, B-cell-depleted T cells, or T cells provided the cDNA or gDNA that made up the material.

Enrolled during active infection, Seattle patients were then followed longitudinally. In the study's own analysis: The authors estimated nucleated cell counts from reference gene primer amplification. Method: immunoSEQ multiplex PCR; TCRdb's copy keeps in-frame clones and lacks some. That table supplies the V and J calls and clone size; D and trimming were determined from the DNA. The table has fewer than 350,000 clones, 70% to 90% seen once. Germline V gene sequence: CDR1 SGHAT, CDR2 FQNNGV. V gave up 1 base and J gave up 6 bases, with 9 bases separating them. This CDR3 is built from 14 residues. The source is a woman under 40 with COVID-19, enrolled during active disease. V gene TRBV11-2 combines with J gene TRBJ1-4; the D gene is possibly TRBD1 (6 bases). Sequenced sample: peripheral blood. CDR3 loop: CASSLAGVDEKLFF. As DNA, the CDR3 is TGTGCCAGCAGCTTAGCAGGGGTTGATGAAAAACTGTTTTTT.